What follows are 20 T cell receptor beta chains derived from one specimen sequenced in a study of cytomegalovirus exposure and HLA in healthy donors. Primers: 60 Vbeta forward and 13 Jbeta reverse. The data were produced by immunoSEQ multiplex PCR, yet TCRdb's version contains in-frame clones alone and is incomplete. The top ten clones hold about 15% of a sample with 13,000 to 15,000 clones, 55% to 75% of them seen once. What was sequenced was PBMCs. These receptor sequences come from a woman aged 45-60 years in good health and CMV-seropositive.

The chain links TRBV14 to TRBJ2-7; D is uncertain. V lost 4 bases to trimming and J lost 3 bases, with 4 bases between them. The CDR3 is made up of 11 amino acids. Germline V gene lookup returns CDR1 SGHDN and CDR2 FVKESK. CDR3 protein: CASSPLYEQYF. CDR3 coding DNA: TGTGCCAGCAGCCCCCTCTACGAGCAGTACTTC. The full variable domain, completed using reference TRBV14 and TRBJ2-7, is EAGVTQFPSHSVIEKGQTVTLRCDPISGHDNLYWYRRVMGKEIKFLLHFVKESKQDESGMPNNRFLAERTGGTYSTLKVQPAELEDSGVYFCASSPLYEQYFGPGTRLTVT.

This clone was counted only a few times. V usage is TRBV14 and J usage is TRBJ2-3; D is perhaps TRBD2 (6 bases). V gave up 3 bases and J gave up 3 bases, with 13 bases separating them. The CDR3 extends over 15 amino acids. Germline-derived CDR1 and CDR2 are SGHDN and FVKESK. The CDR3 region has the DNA TGTGCCAGCAGCCACGCGGGACTGGGGACAGATACGCAGTATTTT. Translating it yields CASSHAGLGTDTQYF. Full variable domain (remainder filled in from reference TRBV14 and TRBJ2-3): EAGVTQFPSHSVIEKGQTVTLRCDPISGHDNLYWYRRVMGKEIKFLLHFVKESKQDESGMPNNRFLAERTGGTYSTLKVQPAELEDSGVYFCASSHAGLGTDTQYFGPGTRLTVL.

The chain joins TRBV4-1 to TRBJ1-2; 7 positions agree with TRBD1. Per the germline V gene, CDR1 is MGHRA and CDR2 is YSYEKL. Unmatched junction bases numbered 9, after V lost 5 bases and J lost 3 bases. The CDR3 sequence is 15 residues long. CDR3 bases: TGCGCCAGCAGCAATCATAGCACAGGGGACTATGGCTACACCTTC. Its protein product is CASSNHSTGDYGYTF.

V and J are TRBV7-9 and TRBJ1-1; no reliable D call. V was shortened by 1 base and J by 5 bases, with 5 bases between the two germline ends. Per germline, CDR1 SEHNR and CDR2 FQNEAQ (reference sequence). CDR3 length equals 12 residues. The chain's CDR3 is CASSLGPTEAFF. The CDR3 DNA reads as TGTGCCAGCAGCTTAGGGCCGACTGAAGCTTTCTTT.

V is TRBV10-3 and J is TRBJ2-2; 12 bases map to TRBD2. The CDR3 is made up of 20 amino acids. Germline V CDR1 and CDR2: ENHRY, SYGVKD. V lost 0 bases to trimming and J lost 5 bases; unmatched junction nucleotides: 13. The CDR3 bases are TGTGCCATCAGTGAGTCGAACCCACCGGGACTAGCGGGTTCAACCGGGGAGCTGTTTTTT. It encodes CAISESNPPGLAGSTGELFF.

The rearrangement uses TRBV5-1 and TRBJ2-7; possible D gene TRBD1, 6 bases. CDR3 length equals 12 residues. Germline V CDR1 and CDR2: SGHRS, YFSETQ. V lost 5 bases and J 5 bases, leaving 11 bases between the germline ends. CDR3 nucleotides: TGCGCCAGCAGACAGGGTGGCAACGAGCAGTACTTC. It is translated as CASRQGGNEQYF.

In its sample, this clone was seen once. The CDR3 DNA reads TGTGCCTGGAAAGTCGCGGGTGAAGCTTTCTTT. It yields the protein CAWKVAGEAFF. The chain combines TRBV30 with TRBJ1-1; D gene uncertain. V was shortened by 4 bases and J by 7 bases, with 10 bases between the two germline ends. Germline lookup yields CDR1 GTSNPN and CDR2 SVGIG (reference sequence). CDR3 length equals 11 residues.

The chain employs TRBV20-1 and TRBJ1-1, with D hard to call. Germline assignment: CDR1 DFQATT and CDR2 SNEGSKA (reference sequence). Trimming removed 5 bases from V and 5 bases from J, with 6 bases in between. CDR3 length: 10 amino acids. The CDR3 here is CSAPETEAFF. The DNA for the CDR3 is TGCAGTGCTCCCGAGACTGAAGCTTTCTTT.

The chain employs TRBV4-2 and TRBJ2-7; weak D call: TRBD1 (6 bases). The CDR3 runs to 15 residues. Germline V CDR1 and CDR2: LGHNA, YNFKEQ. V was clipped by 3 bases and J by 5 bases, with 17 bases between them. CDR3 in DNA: TGTGCCAGCAGCCAGGTGGGGGCCGGGGTTGACGAGCAGTACTTC. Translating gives CASSQVGAGVDEQYF.

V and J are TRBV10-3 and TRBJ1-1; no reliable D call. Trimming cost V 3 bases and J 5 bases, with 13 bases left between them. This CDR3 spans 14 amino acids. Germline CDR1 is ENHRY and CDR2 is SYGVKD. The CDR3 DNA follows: TGTGCCATCAGTGACGAGGAAGGAGGGACTGAAGCTTTCTTT. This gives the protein CAISDEEGGTEAFF.

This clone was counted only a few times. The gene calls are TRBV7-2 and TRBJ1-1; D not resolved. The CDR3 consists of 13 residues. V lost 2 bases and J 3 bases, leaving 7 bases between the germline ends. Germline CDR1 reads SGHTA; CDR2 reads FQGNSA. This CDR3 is CASSLFSYTEAFF. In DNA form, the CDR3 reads TGTGCCAGCAGCTTATTCTCCTACACTGAAGCTTTCTTT.

This chain's CDR3 is CAWSGSLGGKTQYF. The DNA for the CDR3 is TGTGCCTGGAGTGGGTCTCTGGGGGGGAAGACCCAGTACTTC. This sequence joins TRBV30 and TRBJ2-5, with 7 bases fitting TRBD2. V dropped 1 base and J dropped 6; count of bases not matched to a gene: 8. CDR1 and CDR2 from the germline V gene are GTSNPN and SVGIG (reference sequence). CDR3 size: 14 residues.

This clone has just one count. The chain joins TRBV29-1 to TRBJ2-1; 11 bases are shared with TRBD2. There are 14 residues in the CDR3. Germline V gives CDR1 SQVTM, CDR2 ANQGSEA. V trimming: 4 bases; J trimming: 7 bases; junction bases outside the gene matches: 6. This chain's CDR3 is CSVGSLAGDNEQFF. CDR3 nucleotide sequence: TGCAGCGTTGGATCACTAGCGGGAGATAATGAGCAGTTCTTC.

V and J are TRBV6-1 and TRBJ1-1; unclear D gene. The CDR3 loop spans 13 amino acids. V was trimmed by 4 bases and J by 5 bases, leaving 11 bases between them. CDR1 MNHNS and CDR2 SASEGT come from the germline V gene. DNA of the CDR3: TGTGCCAGCAGTGGTGAGGAGTGGACTGAAGCTTTCTTT. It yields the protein CASSGEEWTEAFF.

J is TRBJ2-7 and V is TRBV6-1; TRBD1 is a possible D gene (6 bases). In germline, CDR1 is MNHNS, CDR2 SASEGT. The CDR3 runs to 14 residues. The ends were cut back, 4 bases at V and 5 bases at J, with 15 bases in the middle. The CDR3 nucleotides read TGTGCCAGCAGTGTGATTGGGGGCGCTAACGAGCAGTACTTC. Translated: CASSVIGGANEQYF.

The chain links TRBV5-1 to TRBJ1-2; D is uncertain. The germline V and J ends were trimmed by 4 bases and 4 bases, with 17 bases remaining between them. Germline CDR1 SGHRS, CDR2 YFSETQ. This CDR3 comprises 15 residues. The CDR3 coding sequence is TGCGCCAGCAGCGGGAGGGAGAACAGCGCCTATGGCTACACCTTC. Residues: CASSGRENSAYGYTF.

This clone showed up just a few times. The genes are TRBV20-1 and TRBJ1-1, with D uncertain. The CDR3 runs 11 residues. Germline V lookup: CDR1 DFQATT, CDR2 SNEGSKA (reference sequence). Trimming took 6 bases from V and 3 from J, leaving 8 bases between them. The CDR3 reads CSAAGDTEAFF. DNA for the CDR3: TGCAGTGCCGCCGGGGACACTGAAGCTTTCTTT.

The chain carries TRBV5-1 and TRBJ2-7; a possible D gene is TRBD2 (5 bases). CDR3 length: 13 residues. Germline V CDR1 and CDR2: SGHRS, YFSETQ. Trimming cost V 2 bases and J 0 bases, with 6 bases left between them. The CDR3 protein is CASSLGSSYEQYF. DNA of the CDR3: TGCGCCAGCAGCTTAGGGAGCTCCTACGAGCAGTACTTC. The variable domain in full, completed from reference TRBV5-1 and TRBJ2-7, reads KAGVTQTPRYLIKTRGQQVTLSCSPISGHRSVSWYQQTPGQGLQFLFEYFSETQRNKGNFPGRFSGRQFSNSRSEMNVSTLELGDSALYLCASSLGSSYEQYFGPGTRLTVT.

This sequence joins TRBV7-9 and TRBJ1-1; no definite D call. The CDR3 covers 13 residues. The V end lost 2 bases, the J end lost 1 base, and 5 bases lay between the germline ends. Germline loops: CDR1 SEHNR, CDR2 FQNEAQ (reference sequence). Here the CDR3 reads CASSLNRNTEAFF. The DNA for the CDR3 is TGTGCCAGCAGCTTAAACAGGAACACTGAAGCTTTCTTT.

The CDR3 DNA follows: TGTGCCTGGAATAGGGATGGAGCAGGGTGGGGACAAGGTGGCTACACCTTC. Its protein is CAWNRDGAGWGQGGYTF. The V call is TRBV30, the J call TRBJ1-2, with D tentatively TRBD1 (6 bases). CDR1 and CDR2 (germline): GTSNPN, SVGIG (reference sequence). CDR3 length: 17 residues. V was cut by 4 bases and J by 7 bases, with 28 bases left in between.